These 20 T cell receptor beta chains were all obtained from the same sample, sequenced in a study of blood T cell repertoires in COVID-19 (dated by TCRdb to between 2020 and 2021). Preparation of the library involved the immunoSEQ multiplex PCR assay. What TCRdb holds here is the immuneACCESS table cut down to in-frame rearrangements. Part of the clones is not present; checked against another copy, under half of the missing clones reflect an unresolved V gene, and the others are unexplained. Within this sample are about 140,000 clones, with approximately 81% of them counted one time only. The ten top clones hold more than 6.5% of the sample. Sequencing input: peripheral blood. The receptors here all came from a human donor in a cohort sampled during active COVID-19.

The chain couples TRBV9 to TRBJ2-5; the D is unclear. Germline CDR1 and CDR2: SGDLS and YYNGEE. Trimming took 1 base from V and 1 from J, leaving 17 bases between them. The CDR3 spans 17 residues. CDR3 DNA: TGTGCCAGCAGCGTAAAAGGCACCCGGCCGGGCCAAGAGACCCAGTACTTC. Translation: CASSVKGTRPGQETQYF.

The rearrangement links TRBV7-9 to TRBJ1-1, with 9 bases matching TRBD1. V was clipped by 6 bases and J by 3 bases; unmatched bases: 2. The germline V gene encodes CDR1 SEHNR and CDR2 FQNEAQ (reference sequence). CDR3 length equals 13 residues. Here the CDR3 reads CASRRTGDTEAFF. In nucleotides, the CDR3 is TGTGCCAGCAGAAGGACAGGGGACACTGAAGCTTTCTTT.

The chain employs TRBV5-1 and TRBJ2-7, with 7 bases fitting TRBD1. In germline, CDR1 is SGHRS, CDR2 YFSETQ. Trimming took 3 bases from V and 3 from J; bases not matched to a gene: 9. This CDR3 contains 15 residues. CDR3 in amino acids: CASSSAGGRDYEQYF. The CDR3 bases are TGCGCCAGCAGCTCGGCAGGGGGTCGGGACTACGAGCAGTACTTC.

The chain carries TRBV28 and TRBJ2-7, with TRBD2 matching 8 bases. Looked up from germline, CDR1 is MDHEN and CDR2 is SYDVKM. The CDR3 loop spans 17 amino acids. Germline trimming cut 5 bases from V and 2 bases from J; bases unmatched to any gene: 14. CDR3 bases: TGTGCCAGCAGTCCAGAGCACCCCGGGACTAGTGCCTACGAGCAGTACTTC. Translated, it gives CASSPEHPGTSAYEQYF.

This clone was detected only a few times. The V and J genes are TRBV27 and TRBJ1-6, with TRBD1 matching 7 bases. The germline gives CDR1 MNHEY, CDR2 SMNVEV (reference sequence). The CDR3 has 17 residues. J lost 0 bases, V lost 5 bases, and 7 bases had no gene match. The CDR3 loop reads CASSVDRSSSYNSPLHF. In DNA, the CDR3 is TGTGCCAGCAGTGTGGACAGGTCGAGCTCCTATAATTCACCCCTCCACTTT.

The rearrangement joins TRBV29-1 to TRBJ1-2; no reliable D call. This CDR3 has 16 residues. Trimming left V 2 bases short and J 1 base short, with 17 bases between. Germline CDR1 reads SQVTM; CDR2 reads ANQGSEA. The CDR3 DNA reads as TGCAGCGTTGAACTGACGGCGGGAACCTATAACTATGGCTACACCTTC. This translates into CSVELTAGTYNYGYTF.

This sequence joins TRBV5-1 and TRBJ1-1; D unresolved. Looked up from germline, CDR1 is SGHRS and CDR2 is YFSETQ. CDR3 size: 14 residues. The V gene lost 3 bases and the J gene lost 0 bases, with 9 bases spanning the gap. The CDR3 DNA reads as TGCGCCAGCAGCTACGGCGGCATGAACACTGAAGCTTTCTTT. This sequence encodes CASSYGGMNTEAFF.

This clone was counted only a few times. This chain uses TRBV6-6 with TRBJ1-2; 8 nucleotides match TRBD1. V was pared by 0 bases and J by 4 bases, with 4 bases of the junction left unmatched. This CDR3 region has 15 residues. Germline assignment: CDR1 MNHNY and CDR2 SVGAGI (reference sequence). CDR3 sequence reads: CASSYSPGQGYGYTF. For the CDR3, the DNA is TGTGCCAGCAGTTACTCCCCTGGACAGGGCTATGGCTACACCTTC.

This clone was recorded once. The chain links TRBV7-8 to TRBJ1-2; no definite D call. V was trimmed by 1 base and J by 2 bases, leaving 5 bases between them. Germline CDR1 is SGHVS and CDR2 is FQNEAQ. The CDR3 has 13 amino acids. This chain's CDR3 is CASSLDSNYGYTF. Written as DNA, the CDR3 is TGTGCCAGCAGCTTAGACAGCAACTATGGCTACACCTTC.

CDR3 nucleotide sequence: TGTGCCAGCCTACGACTAGCGGGAGCCTACGAGCAGTACTTC. Translating gives CASLRLAGAYEQYF. The chain employs TRBV28 and TRBJ2-7; 12 bases fit TRBD2. CDR1 is MDHEN, CDR2 SYDVKM, per germline. Losses at the gene ends were 8 bases for V and 2 bases for J; bases not matched to a gene: 4. This CDR3 comprises 14 residues.

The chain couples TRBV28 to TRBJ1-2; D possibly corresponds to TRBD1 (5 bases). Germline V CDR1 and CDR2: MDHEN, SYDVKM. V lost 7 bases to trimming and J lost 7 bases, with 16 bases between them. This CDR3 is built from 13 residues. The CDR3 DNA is TGTGCCAGCACCCGAGACAGTCGCCTTGGCTACACCTTC. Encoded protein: CASTRDSRLGYTF.

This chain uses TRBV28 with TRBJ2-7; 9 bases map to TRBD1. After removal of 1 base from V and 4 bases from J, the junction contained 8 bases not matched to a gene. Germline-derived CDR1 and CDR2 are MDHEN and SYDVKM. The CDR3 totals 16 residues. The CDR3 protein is CASSLSRDRAGYEQYF. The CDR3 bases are TGTGCCAGCAGTTTATCTCGGGACAGGGCTGGTTACGAGCAGTACTTC.

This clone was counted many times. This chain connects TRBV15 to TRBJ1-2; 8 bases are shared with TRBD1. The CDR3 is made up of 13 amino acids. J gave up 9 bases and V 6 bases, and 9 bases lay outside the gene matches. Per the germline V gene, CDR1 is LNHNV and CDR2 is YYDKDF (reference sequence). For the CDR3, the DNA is TGTGCCACCAGAGAACAGGGGGTTGGGAGCTACACCTTC. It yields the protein CATREQGVGSYTF.

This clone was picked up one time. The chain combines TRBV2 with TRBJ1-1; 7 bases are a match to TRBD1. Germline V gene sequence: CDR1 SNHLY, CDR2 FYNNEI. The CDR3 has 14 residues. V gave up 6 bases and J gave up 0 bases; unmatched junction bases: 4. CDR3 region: CASSRQGLNTEAFF. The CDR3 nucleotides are TGTGCCAGCAGCAGACAGGGACTGAACACTGAAGCTTTCTTT.

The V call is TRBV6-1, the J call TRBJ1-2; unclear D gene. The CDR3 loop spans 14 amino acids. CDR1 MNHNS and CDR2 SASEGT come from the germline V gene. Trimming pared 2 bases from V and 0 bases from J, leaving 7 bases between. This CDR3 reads CASSERGPNYGYTF. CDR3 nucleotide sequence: TGTGCCAGCAGTGAACGAGGTCCTAACTATGGCTACACCTTC.

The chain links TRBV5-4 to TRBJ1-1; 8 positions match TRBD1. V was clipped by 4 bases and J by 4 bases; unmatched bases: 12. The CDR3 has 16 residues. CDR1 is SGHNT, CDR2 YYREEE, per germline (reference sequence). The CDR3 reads CASSTRTGREITEAFF. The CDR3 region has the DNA TGTGCCAGCAGCACCCGGACAGGGCGGGAAATCACTGAAGCTTTCTTT.

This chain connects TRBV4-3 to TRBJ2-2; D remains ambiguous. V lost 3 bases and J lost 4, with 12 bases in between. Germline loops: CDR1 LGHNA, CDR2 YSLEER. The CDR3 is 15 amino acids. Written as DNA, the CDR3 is TGCGCCAGCAGCCAGGTCTCTAGATCCACCGGGGAGCTGTTTTTT. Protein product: CASSQVSRSTGELFF.

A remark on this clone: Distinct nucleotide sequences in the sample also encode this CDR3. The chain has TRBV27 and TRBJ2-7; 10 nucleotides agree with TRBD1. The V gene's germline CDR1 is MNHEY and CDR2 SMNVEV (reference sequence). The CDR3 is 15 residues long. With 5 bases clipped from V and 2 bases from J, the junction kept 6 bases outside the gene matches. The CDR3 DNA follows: TGTGCCAGCAGTCCCCGGGACAGGGGTGCCTACGAGCAGTACTTC. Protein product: CASSPRDRGAYEQYF.

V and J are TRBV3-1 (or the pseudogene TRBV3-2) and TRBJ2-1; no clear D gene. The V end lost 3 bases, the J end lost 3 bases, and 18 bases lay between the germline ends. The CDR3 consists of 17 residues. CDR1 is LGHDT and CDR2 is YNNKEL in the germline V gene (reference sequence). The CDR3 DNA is TGTGCCAGCAGCCAGAATCCAGGCACGTCGGACTACAATGAGCAGTTCTTC. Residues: CASSQNPGTSDYNEQFF.

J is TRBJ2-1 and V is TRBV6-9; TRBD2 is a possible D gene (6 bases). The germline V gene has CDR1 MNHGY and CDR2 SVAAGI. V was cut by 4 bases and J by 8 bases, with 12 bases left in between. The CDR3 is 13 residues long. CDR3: CASSSGLGYEQFF. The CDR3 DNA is TGTGCCAGCAGTTCGGGACTGGGTTATGAGCAGTTCTTC.